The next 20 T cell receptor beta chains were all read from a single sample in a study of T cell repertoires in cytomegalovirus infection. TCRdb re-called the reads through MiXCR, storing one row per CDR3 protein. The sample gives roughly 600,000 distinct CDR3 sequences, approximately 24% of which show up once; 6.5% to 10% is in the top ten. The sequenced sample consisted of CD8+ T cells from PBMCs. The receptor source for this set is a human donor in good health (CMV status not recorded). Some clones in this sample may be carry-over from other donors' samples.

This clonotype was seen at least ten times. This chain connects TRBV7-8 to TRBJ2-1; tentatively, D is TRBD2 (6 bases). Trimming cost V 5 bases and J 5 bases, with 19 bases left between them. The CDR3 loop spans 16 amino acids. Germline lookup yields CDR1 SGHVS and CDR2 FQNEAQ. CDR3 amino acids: CASSEPGLVMHNEQFF. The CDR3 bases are TGTGCCAGCAGCGAACCGGGACTCGTAATGCACAATGAGCAGTTCTTC.

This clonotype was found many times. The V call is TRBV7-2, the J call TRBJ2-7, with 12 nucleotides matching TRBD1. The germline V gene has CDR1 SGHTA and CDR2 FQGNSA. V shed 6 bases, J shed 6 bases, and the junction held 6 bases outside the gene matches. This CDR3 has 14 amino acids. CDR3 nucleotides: TGTGCCAGCAGGGCCGGGACAGGGGGCTTCGAGCAGTACTTC. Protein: CASRAGTGGFEQYF.

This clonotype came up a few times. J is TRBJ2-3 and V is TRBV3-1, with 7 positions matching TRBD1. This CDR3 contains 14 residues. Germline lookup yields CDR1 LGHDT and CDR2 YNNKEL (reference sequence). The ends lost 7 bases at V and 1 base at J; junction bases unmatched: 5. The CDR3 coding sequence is TGTGCCAGCACCCGACAGGGTCGCACAGATACGCAGTATTTT. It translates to CASTRQGRTDTQYF.

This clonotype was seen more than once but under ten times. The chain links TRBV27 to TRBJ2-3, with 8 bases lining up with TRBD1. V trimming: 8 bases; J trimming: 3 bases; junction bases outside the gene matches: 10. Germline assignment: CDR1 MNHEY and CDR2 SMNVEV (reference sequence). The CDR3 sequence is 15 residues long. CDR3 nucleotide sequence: TGTGCCAGCCGGACAGGGTTCCTGCAGACAGATACGCAGTATTTT. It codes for CASRTGFLQTDTQYF.

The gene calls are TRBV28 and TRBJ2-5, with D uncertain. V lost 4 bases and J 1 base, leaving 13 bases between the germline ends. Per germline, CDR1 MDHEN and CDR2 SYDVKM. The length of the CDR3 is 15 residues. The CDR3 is CASSSRSNPQETQYF. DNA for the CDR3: TGTGCCAGCAGTTCCAGGTCTAACCCCCAAGAGACCCAGTACTTC.

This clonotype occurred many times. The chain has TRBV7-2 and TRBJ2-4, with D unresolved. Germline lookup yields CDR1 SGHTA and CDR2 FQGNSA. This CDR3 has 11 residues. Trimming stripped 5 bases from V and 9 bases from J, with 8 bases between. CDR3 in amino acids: CASSGEGIQYF. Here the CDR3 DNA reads TGTGCCAGCAGCGGAGAAGGCATTCAGTACTTC.

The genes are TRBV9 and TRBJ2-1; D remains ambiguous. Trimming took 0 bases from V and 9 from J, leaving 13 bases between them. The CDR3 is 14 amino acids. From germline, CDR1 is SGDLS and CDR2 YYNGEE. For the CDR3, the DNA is TGTGCCAGCAGCGTAGGTCTGGGGATTAGTGAGCAGTTCTTC. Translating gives CASSVGLGISEQFF. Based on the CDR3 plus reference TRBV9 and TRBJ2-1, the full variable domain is DSGVTQTPKHLITATGQRVTLRCSPRSGDLSVYWYQQSLDQGLQFLIQYYNGEERAKGNILERFSAQQFPDLHSELNLSSLELGDSALYFCASSVGLGISEQFFGPGTRLTVL.

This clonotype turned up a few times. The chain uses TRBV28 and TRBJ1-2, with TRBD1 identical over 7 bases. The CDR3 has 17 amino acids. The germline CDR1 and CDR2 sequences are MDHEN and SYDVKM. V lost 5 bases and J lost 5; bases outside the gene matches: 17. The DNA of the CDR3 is TGTGCCAGCAGTCCCTCGACAGGGAGTCAGGGTTGGTATGGCTACACCTTC. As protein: CASSPSTGSQGWYGYTF.

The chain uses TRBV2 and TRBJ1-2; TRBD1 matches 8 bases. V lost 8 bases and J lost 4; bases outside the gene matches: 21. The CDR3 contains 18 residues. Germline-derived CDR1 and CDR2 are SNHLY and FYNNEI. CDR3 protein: CASLGWGRGPNGVYGYTF. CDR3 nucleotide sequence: TGTGCCAGCCTCGGCTGGGGCAGGGGGCCGAACGGTGTCTATGGCTACACCTTC.

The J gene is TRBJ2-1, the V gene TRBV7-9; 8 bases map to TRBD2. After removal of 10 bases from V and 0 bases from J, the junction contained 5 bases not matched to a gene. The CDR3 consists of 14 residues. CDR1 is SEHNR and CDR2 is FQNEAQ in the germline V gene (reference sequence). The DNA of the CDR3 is TGTGCCACCCAAAGCGGGAGCTCCTACAATGAGCAGTTCTTC. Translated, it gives CATQSGSSYNEQFF.

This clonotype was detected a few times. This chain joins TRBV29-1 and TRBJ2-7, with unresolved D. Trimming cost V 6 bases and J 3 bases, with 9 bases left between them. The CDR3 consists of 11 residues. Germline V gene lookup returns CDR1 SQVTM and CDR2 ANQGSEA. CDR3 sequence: CSVAMGYEQYF. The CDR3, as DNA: TGCAGCGTGGCAATGGGCTACGAGCAGTACTTC.

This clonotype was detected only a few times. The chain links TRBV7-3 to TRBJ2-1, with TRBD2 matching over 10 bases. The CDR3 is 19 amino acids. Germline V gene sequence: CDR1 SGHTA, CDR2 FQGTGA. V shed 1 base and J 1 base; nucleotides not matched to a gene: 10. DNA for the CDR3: TGTGCCAGCAGCTTAATCCCCCTAGCGGGGGTACCTTCCTACAATGAGCAGTTCTTC. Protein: CASSLIPLAGVPSYNEQFF. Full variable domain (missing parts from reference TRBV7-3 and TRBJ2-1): GAGVSQTPSNKVTEKGKYVELRCDPISGHTALYWYRQSLGQGPEFLIYFQGTGAADDSGLPNDRFFAVRPEGSVSTLKIQRTERGDSAVYLCASSLIPLAGVPSYNEQFFGPGTRLTVL.

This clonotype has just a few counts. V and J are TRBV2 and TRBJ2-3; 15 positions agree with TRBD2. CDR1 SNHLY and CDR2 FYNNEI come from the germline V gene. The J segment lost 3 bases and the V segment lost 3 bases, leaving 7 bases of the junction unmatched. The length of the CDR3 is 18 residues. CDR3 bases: TGTGCCAGCAGTGATATCGTTGGACTAGCGGGGGGGACAGATACGCAGTATTTT. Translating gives CASSDIVGLAGGTDTQYF.

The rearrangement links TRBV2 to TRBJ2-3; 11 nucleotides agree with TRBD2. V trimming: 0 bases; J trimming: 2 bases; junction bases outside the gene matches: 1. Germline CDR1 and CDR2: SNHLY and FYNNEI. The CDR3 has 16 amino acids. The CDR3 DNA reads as TGTGCCAGCAGTGAAGCGACTAGCGGGGACACAGATACGCAGTATTTT. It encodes CASSEATSGDTDTQYF.

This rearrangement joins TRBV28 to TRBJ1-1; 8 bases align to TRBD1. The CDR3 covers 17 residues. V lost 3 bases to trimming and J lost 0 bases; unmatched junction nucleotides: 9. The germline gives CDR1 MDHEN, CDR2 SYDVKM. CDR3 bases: TGTGCCAGCAGTTTTCCGGACAGGGTGACGCTGAACACTGAAGCTTTCTTT. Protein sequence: CASSFPDRVTLNTEAFF. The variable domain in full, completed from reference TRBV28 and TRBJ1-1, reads DVKVTQSSRYLVKRTGEKVFLECVQDMDHENMFWYRQDPGLGLRLIYFSYDVKMKEKGDIPEGYSVSREKKERFSLILESASTNQTSMYLCASSFPDRVTLNTEAFFGQGTRLTVV.

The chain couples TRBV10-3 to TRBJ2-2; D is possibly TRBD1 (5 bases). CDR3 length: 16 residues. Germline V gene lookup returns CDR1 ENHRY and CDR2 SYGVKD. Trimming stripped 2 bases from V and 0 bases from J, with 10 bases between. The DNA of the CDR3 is TGTGCCATCAGTGAGCCGCAGGGCCCGAACACCGGGGAGCTGTTTTTT. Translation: CAISEPQGPNTGELFF.

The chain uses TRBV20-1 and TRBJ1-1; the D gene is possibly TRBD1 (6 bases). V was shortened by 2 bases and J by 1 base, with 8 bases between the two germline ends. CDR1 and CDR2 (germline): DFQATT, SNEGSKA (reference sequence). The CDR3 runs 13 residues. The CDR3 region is CSARSTGNTEAFF. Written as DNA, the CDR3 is TGCAGTGCTAGATCGACAGGGAACACTGAAGCTTTCTTT.

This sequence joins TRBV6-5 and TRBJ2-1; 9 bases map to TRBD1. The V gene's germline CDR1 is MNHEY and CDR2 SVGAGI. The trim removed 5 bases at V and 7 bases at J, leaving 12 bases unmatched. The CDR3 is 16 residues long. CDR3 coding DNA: TGTGCCAGCAGTACAAAGGACAGGGGAAACTCAAATGAGCAGTTCTTC. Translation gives CASSTKDRGNSNEQFF.

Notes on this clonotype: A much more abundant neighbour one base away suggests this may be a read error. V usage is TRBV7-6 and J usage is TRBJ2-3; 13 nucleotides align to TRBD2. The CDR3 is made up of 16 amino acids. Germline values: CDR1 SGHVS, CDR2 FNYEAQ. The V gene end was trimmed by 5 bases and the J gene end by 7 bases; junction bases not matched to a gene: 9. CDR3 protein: CASSPPGLAGWYTQYF. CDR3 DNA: TGTGCCAGCAGCCCTCCGGGACTAGCGGGGTGGTATACGCAGTATTTT.

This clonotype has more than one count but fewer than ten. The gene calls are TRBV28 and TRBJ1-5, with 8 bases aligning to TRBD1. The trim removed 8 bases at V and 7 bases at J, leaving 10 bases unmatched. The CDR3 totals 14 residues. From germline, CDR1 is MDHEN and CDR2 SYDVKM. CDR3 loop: CASQGQGNRQPQHF. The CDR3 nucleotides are TGTGCCAGCCAAGGACAGGGCAATCGGCAGCCCCAGCATTTT.